Listed below are T cell receptor beta chains from one sample, sequenced in a study of beta chain features in type 1 diabetes. The protocol was immunoSEQ multiplex PCR, while the TCRdb copy is restricted to in-frame clones and leaves out a portion. This table holds hundreds of thousands of clones, roughly 15% found once. Material for sequencing was naive CD4+ T cells from blood. Every receptor here comes from a man aged 18 to 29 in good health. The CDR3 runs from the conserved cysteine through the conserved F or W. Fields, in order: CDR3 length, D gene, J gene, clone size, V gene, CDR3 DNA, CDR3 protein. The D gene is left open where the match is weak. Some rows mark clone size as missing; the rest say once, few, many or name a class of expanded clone.

15,-,TRBJ1-4,-,TRBV28,TGTGCCAGCAGTTTATGGGCAGGGCTGCGGGAAAAACTGTTTTTT,CASSLWAGLREKLFF
18,-,TRBJ2-3,few,TRBV11-3,TGTGCCAGCAGCTTAGGAGGGGTCCTGAGGAGGGGCCTAGATACGCAGTATTTT,CASSLGGVLRRGLDTQYF
18,TRBD2,TRBJ2-3,-,TRBV5-6,TGTGCCAGCAGCTTGGTGGGACTAGCGGGGGAGAGGACAGATACGCAGTATTTT,CASSLVGLAGERTDTQYF
16,-,TRBJ1-1,-,TRBV28,TGTGCCAGCAGTTCCCCCGCCACAGGAATGAACACTGAAGCTTTCTTT,CASSSPATGMNTEAFF
19,TRBD2,TRBJ2-1,-,TRBV18,TGTGCCAGCTCACCACCTATCTGGACTAGCGGGAGTATAAGCAATGAGCAGTTCTTC,CASSPPIWTSGSISNEQFF
13,TRBD1,TRBJ2-7,few,TRBV28,TGTGCCAGCAGTTCAACCGGGACAGGGCAATGGTACTTC,CASSSTGTGQWYF
12,-,TRBJ2-1,many,TRBV10-3,TGTGCCATCAGTGGGCTAGTCGGGGAGCAGTTCTTC,CAISGLVGEQFF
16,-,TRBJ2-5,-,TRBV25-1,TGTGCCAGCAGTGACTGGGGCCTAAGGAGTCAAGAGACCCAGTACTTC,CASSDWGLRSQETQYF
14,TRBD2,TRBJ2-2,-,TRBV2,TGTGCCATCTTAGCGGGAGCGAACACCGGGGAGCTGTTTTTT,CAILAGANTGELFF
15,-,TRBJ2-2,few,TRBV27,TGTGCCAGCCTATCAATGGGGGTGAACACCGGGGAGCTGTTTTTT,CASLSMGVNTGELFF
16,TRBD2,TRBJ2-5,few,TRBV18,TGTGCCAGCTCCCAAGTCTTAGCGGGAGGGCCAGAGACCCAGTACTTC,CASSQVLAGGPETQYF
14,TRBD1,TRBJ1-2,few,TRBV7-8,TGTGCCAGCAGCATAGACAGGGGATTCTCTGGCTACACCTTC,CASSIDRGFSGYTF
17,-,TRBJ2-6,many,TRBV21-1,TGTGCCAGCAGCAAAACGGCGCCGAGAAGTGGGGCCAACGTCCTGACTTTC,CASSKTAPRSGANVLTF
14,TRBD1,TRBJ2-7,few,TRBV7-9,TGTGCCAGCAGCCCAAATACAGGGGGCTACGAGCAGTACTTC,CASSPNTGGYEQYF
16,-,TRBJ2-6,few,TRBV9,TGTGCTTCGACCGGGTCCTCCCACTCTGGGGCCAACGTCCTGACTTTC,CASTGSSHSGANVLTF
14,-,TRBJ1-1,few,TRBV7-3,TGTGCCAGCAGCTTCCTTGGGCCGGCCACTGAAGCTTTCTTT,CASSFLGPATEAFF
16,-,TRBJ1-1,few,TRBV19,TGTGCCAGTAGTGCCCGGGCACAGCCATCGAACACTGAAGCTTTCTTT,CASSARAQPSNTEAFF
14,-,TRBJ2-7,few,TRBV28,TGTGCCAGCAGTACCCCTGGTCGGGGGTACGAGCAGTACTTC,CASSTPGRGYEQYF
15,TRBD2,TRBJ2-7,few,TRBV6-5,TGTGCCAGCAGTTATAAGGCTAGCGGGGGGTACGAGCAGTACTTC,CASSYKASGGYEQYF
16,TRBD1,TRBJ2-4,-,TRBV5-1,TGCGCCAGCAGGCCCCGCGGGGGGACAGGGGGCGCCATTCAGTACTTC,CASRPRGGTGGAIQYF
15,-,TRBJ2-4,-,TRBV6-6,TGTGCCACCGAGGGGGGAGGCAAGGCCAAAAACATTCAGTACTTC,CATEGGGKAKNIQYF
14,-,TRBJ1-1,-,TRBV7-2,TGTGCCAGCAGCTTAAATCCAGGGAGCACTGAAGCTTTCTTT,CASSLNPGSTEAFF
16,TRBD2,TRBJ2-3,-,TRBV7-2,TGTGCCAGCAGTCCCCAGGGTAGCGGGAGTCGAGATACGCAGTATTTT,CASSPQGSGSRDTQYF
15,TRBD1,TRBJ1-6,-,TRBV9,TGTGCCAGCAGTGTTGGACAGGGGGCAAATTCACCCCTCCACTTT,CASSVGQGANSPLHF
13,-,TRBJ1-1,-,TRBV7-2,TGTGCCACCTCCGACGGCCAGAACACTGAAGCTTTCTTT,CATSDGQNTEAFF
17,TRBD1,TRBJ1-2,few,TRBV30,TGTGCCTGGAGTGCCCCCCCCGGACAGGGTCGGAGGGATGGCTACACCTTC,CAWSAPPGQGRRDGYTF
14,-,TRBJ2-3,-,TRBV7-2,TGTGCCAGCAGCTCGGACGTCTACGCAGATACGCAGTATTTT,CASSSDVYADTQYF
13,-,TRBJ1-5,-,TRBV6-5,TGTGCCAGCAGCCGGTTTAGCAATCAGCCCCAGCATTTT,CASSRFSNQPQHF
13,-,TRBJ2-7,-,TRBV7-2,TGTGCCAGCAGCGTGACAGACCCCTACGAGCAGTACTTC,CASSVTDPYEQYF
15,TRBD1,TRBJ2-6,-,TRBV6-6,TGTGCCAGCAGGACAGGGGGCACTGGGGCCAACGTCCTGACTTTC,CASRTGGTGANVLTF
17,TRBD1,TRBJ2-5,-,TRBV7-2,TGTGCCAGCAGCCTTTACGGGACAGGGGGTCTAAGGGAGACCCAGTACTTC,CASSLYGTGGLRETQYF
15,-,TRBJ1-5,-,TRBV6-5,TGTGCCAGCAGCACAGGGAGGCTTAGCAATCAGCCCCAGCATTTT,CASSTGRLSNQPQHF
12,-,TRBJ1-6,-,TRBV2,TGTGCCGGGCATCGAATTAATTCACCCCTCCACTTT,CAGHRINSPLHF
16,-,TRBJ2-3,-,TRBV11-2,TGTGCCAGCAGCTCCCCGTACGGAAGCGGCACAGATACGCAGTATTTT,CASSSPYGSGTDTQYF
15,TRBD1,TRBJ1-6,-,TRBV2,TGTGCCAGCAGTGTTACCTCGGGACAGGTTTCTCCCCTCCACTTT,CASSVTSGQVSPLHF
16,-,TRBJ1-5,-,TRBV2,TGTGCCAGCAGTCCCGGCAGGCACCTTAGCAATCAGCCCCAGCATTTT,CASSPGRHLSNQPQHF
15,TRBD1,TRBJ2-3,few,TRBV6-5,TGTGCCAGCAGCCGCGGGACAGGGTTCACAGATACGCAGTATTTT,CASSRGTGFTDTQYF
15,TRBD1,TRBJ1-2,few,TRBV28,TGTGCCAGCAGTCTCCCAGACAGGGTCCGGAGGGGCTACACCTTC,CASSLPDRVRRGYTF
13,-,TRBJ2-1,-,TRBV7-9,TGTGCCAGCAGCTTTTTTGAGGGGAATGAGCAGTTCTTC,CASSFFEGNEQFF
13,-,TRBJ1-2,-,TRBV10-3,TGTGCCATCAGTGTCCCAGGGAACTATGGCTACACCTTC,CAISVPGNYGYTF
12,-,TRBJ2-5,-,TRBV6-6,TGTGCCAGCAGTTTAGTTGAAGAGACCCAGTACTTC,CASSLVEETQYF
18,TRBD2,TRBJ2-3,-,TRBV28,TGTGCCAGCAGTTTATTCCCAGCGGGATCGGCTTTCGGGTATACGCAGTATTTT,CASSLFPAGSAFGYTQYF
11,-,TRBJ1-5,-,TRBV20-1,TGCAGTGCTAGTAAAGATCAGCCCCAGCATTTT,CSASKDQPQHF
13,TRBD1,TRBJ1-2,-,TRBV6-1,TGTGCCAGCGGAGGACAGGGGGACCGAGGCTACACCTTC,CASGGQGDRGYTF
16,-,TRBJ2-3,-,TRBV23-1,TGCGCCAGCAGTCACCACAGGGGAGGAGAAACAGATACGCAGTATTTT,CASSHHRGGETDTQYF
14,TRBD2,TRBJ2-7,few,TRBV5-6,TGTGCCAGCAGCTTGAAGCGGGGGGCCTACGAGCAGTACTTC,CASSLKRGAYEQYF
15,TRBD1,TRBJ2-7,few,TRBV19,TGTGCCAGTAGTATTTTTCCACAGGGGGTGTACGAGCAGTACTTC,CASSIFPQGVYEQYF
12,-,TRBJ2-5,-,TRBV7-6,TGTGCCAGTGCCCGAACCCTAGAGACCCAGTACTTC,CASARTLETQYF
12,-,TRBJ2-5,many,TRBV18,TGTGCCAGCTCAGCATATGGAGAGACCCAGTACTTC,CASSAYGETQYF
16,-,TRBJ1-4,few,TRBV4-3,TGCGCCAGCAGCCAATTCCAGGGGTCAACTAATGAAAAACTGTTTTTT,CASSQFQGSTNEKLFF
15,-,TRBJ1-2,-,TRBV15,TGTGCCACCAGCAGAGGTGGGGAGTTCTCGGGTGGCTACACCTTC,CATSRGGEFSGGYTF
16,-,TRBJ2-5,-,TRBV21-1,TGTGCCAGCACTCCTTGCCCCGACAGCCCCCAAGAGACCCAGTACTTC,CASTPCPDSPQETQYF
14,-,TRBJ2-4,-,TRBV29-1,TGCAGCGTTGTAGGACGGCTAGCCAAAAACATTCAGTACTTC,CSVVGRLAKNIQYF
15,-,TRBJ2-5,-,TRBV2,TGTGCCACCCTGAGAGCTAGCGTCCAAGAACGGACCCAGTACTTC,CATLRASVQERTQYF
14,-,TRBJ2-3,-,TRBV9,TGTGCCAGCAGCGGAGACCCTTTCACAGATACGCAGTATTTT,CASSGDPFTDTQYF